The following is a T cell receptor (beta chain) sequence with its context. The record originates from a study of blood T cell repertoires in COVID-19. Study in general: Samples of COVID-19 (acute and convalescent) were obtained from the United States, Italy and Spain. PBMCs, B-cell-depleted T cells, or T cells were the source of the cDNA or gDNA that made up the material.

Losses at the gene ends were 6 bases for V and 10 bases for J; bases not matched to a gene: 8. The germline V gene has CDR1 MNHEY and CDR2 SVGAGI. This CDR3 is 13 amino acids long. Under the authors' procedure: Estimation of nucleated cell counts relied on the amplification of reference gene primers. Profiling relied on immunoSEQ multiplex PCR, and the TCRdb table lists in-frame clones only, not all of them. V, J and clone size are taken as reported in that table, and D and trimming were inferred from the DNA itself. This sample yields 22,000 or so clones, of which about 90% are seen a single time; roughly 4% belongs to the top ten.

The chain couples TRBV6-5 to TRBJ1-3; 8 nucleotides agree with TRBD1. The source of this sequence is a human donor in a cohort sampled during active COVID-19. The sequenced sample consisted of peripheral blood. The CDR3 reads CASSPGQGRTIYF. The DNA for the CDR3 is TGTGCCAGCAGCCCCGGACAGGGTCGAACCATATATTTT.